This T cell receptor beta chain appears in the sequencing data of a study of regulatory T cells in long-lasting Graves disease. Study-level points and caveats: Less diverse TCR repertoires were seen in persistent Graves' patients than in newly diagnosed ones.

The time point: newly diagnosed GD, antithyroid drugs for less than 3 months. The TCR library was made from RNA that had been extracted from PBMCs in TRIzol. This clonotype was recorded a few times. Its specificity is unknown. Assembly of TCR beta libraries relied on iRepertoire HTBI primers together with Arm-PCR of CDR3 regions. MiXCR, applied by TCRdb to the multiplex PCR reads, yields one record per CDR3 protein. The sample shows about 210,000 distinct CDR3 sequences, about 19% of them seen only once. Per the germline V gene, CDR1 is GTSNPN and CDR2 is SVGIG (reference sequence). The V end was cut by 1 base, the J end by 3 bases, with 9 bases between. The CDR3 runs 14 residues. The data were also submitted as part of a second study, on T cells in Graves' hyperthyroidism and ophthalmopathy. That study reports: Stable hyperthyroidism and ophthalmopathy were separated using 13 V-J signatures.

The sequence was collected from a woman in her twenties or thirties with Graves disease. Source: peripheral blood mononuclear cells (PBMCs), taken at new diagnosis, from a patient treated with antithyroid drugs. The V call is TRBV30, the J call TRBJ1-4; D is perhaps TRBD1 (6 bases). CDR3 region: CAWSAGGSNEKLFF. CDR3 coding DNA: TGTGCCTGGAGTGCGGGGGGCTCTAATGAAAAACTGTTTTTT.